These T cell receptor beta chains were read from a single sample in a study of OX40 agonist ivuxolimab in advanced cancers. This table comes from immunoSEQ multiplex PCR, and its TCRdb copy is limited to in-frame clones, with some not included. The sample records 19,000 or so clones, about 90% being singletons. The input for sequencing was CD4+ or CD8+ T cells sorted from blood, taken in a trial of the OX40 agonist ivuxolimab. These receptors all stem from an adult with an advanced solid tumor such as melanoma, head and neck, liver or kidney cancer. Each CDR3 is given with its conserved first and last residue. Fields, in order: clone size, V gene, J gene, D gene, CDR3 DNA, CDR3 protein. The D gene is left open where the match is weak. Clone sizes are given selectively: once, few, many, or a class where the clone is expanded.

>-|TRBV7-9|TRBJ1-6|-
TGTGCCAGCAGCCTAGGGAATTCACCCCTCCACTTT
CASSLGNSPLHF
>-|TRBV10-3|TRBJ1-1|-
TGTGCCATCAGTGGGGGGTCGGGTTTACGCGCTGAAGCTTTCTTT
CAISGGSGLRAEAFF
>-|TRBV5-1|TRBJ1-3|-
TGCGCCAGCAGAATCGACACGGCACGGAACACCATATATTTT
CASRIDTARNTIYF
>-|TRBV6-1|TRBJ1-6|-
TGTGCCAGCAGTGAGACCCCAGGGACCCGACCCCTCCACTTT
CASSETPGTRPLHF
>-|TRBV7-9|TRBJ2-7|TRBD2
TGTGCCAGCAGCTCGCCGGGACTAGCGGGAGTTCGGGACGAGCAGTACTTC
CASSSPGLAGVRDEQYF
>-|TRBV5-6|TRBJ1-2|TRBD1
TGTGCCAGCAGCGGGGGACAGGGGATCGGTGGCTACACCTTC
CASSGGQGIGGYTF
>-|TRBV4-2|TRBJ2-1|-
TGTGCCAGCAGTCGAATCGATGAGCAGTTCTTC
CASSRIDEQFF
>-|TRBV6-5|TRBJ2-6|-
TGTGCCAGCAGTCGTAGATCGGCCGGGGCCAACGTCCTGACTTTC
CASSRRSAGANVLTF
>-|TRBV27|TRBJ2-1|-
TGTGCCAGCAGTCGACTCCGGGCCGACAATGAGCAGTTCTTC
CASSRLRADNEQFF
>-|TRBV19|TRBJ1-1|-
TGTGCCAGTAGACAAGGACACCTACAGAACACTGAAGCTTTCTTT
CASRQGHLQNTEAFF
>-|TRBV18|TRBJ1-3|-
TGTGCCAGCTCACCGGCGACACAGGGTACTGGAAACACCATATATTTT
CASSPATQGTGNTIYF
>once|TRBV7-9|TRBJ1-1|TRBD1
TGTGCCAGCAGCTTACACGCACAGGGGGCCAGGACTGAAGCTTTCTTT
CASSLHAQGARTEAFF
>-|TRBV19|TRBJ1-1|-
TGTGCCAGTAGTATAGATTTTGTCCGGGGAACTGAAGCTTTCTTT
CASSIDFVRGTEAFF
>-|TRBV9|TRBJ2-7|-
TGTGCCAGCAGCGTAGCGTCCGGGCTCCCCTACGAGCAGTACTTC
CASSVASGLPYEQYF
>-|TRBV29-1|TRBJ2-5|-
TGCAGCGTTAGTACAGGCCAAGAGACCCAGTACTTC
CSVSTGQETQYF
>-|TRBV13|TRBJ2-3|-
TGTGCCAGCAGTGACTCTATGAGCACAGATACGCAGTATTTT
CASSDSMSTDTQYF
>once|TRBV19|TRBJ1-5|TRBD1
TGTGCCAGTAGTATTGTCAGGGACAGGTACAATCAGCCCCAGCATTTT
CASSIVRDRYNQPQHF
>-|TRBV18|TRBJ2-7|-
TGTGCCAGCTCACCACCGGGCTACGAGCAGTACTTC
CASSPPGYEQYF
>-|TRBV7-9|TRBJ2-3|TRBD2
TGTGCCAGCAGCTCCGGCTGGCTAGCGGGAGTCACAGATACGCAGTATTTT
CASSSGWLAGVTDTQYF
>-|TRBV2|TRBJ2-7|TRBD2
TGTGCCAGTGGGGCGTCCGGGAGGAGGAACGAGCAGTACTTC
CASGASGRRNEQYF
>-|TRBV7-9|TRBJ1-3|-
TGTGCCAGCAGCTTAGGGACACTCTCTGGAAACACCATATATTTT
CASSLGTLSGNTIYF
>few|TRBV19|TRBJ2-4|-
TGTGCCAGTAGTATACGCCTCGTACAGGGCGCCAAAAACATTCAGTACTTC
CASSIRLVQGAKNIQYF
>few|TRBV2|TRBJ1-5|-
TGTGCCAGCAGTGATAGGGGCAGGTTTAGCAATCAGCCCCAGCATTTT
CASSDRGRFSNQPQHF
>-|TRBV9|TRBJ2-2|-
TGTGCCAGCAGCGTAGATGAGGGTAGGGGAACCGGGGAGCTGTTTTTT
CASSVDEGRGTGELFF
>-|TRBV5-1|TRBJ2-3|TRBD1
TGCGCCAGCAGACAGGGGGCAATGGATACGCAGTATTTT
CASRQGAMDTQYF
>once|TRBV7-9|TRBJ1-2|-
TGTGCCAGCAGCTACCCCGTGGTGGGAAGTTGGGGCTACACCTTC
CASSYPVVGSWGYTF
>-|TRBV11-3|TRBJ2-3|-
TGTGCCAGCAGCTTGGGAGCGGCGTCTAGCACAGATACGCAGTATTTT
CASSLGAASSTDTQYF
>-|TRBV6-6|TRBJ2-3|TRBD2
TGTGCCAGCAGTAAGGGACTAGCAGACGATACGCAGTATTTT
CASSKGLADDTQYF
>-|TRBV9|TRBJ2-5|-
TGTGCCAGCAGCCAGGGCCCCGGGGCCCAAGAGACCCAGTACTTC
CASSQGPGAQETQYF
>-|TRBV15|TRBJ2-1|-
TGTGCCACCAGCAGAGATCGGAGTGGTCAAGGTGAGCAGTTCTTC
CATSRDRSGQGEQFF
>-|TRBV18|TRBJ2-5|TRBD2
TGTGCCAGCTCAAAGGGGACTAGCGGGAGAGAGACCCAGTACTTC
CASSKGTSGRETQYF
>-|TRBV30|TRBJ2-1|TRBD2
TGTGCCTGGAGTGTAAGGACTAGCGGGAGGCTCTATGAGCAGTTCTTC
CAWSVRTSGRLYEQFF
>-|TRBV9|TRBJ2-3|-
TGTGCCAGCAGCGTAGCTGTTGGAACAGATACGCAGTATTTT
CASSVAVGTDTQYF
>few|TRBV18|TRBJ2-7|TRBD1
TGTGCCAGCTCACCAGGGGACAGGGGGCTGAGCGAGCAGTACTTC
CASSPGDRGLSEQYF
>-|TRBV5-4|TRBJ2-1|-
TGTGCCAGCAGCAAGAAGGGGGATCCCTACAATGAGCAGTTCTTC
CASSKKGDPYNEQFF
>once|TRBV7-2|TRBJ2-7|-
TGTGCCAGCAGCCTAGAAACTGCTGCCTACGAGCAGTACTTC
CASSLETAAYEQYF
>-|TRBV14|TRBJ1-2|TRBD1
TGTGCCAGCAGCCCGCAGGGGGGTGGATACTATGGCTACACCTTC
CASSPQGGGYYGYTF
>-|TRBV27|TRBJ2-7|-
TGTGCCAGCAGTTTAATTTTGAGTGGAGCTACGCAGTACTTC
CASSLILSGATQYF
>-|TRBV9|TRBJ1-4|TRBD1
TGTGCCAGCAGCAGACAGGGCACGGAAGAAAAACTGTTTTTT
CASSRQGTEEKLFF
>-|TRBV27|TRBJ2-2|-
TGTGCCAGCAGTTTTTTGAACACCGGGGAGCTGTTTTTT
CASSFLNTGELFF
>-|TRBV7-9|TRBJ2-3|-
TGTGCCAGCAGCTCAACGGGAGAAGCAGATACGCAGTATTTT
CASSSTGEADTQYF
>-|TRBV11-2|TRBJ2-5|-
TGTGCCAGCAGCTTAGATGGCTGGGGAGAGACCCAATACTTC
CASSLDGWGETQYF
>few|TRBV18|TRBJ1-1|-
TGTGCCAGCTCACTTCTTCACGATAAGAACACTGAAGCTTTCTTT
CASSLLHDKNTEAFF
>-|TRBV18|TRBJ2-7|TRBD1
TGTGCCAGCTCACCCGGGACAGGGGGCGCGTACGAGCAGTACTTC
CASSPGTGGAYEQYF
>-|TRBV19|TRBJ1-5|-
TGTGCCGGGAAGCCGCGCGCGAATAGCAATCAGCCCCAGCATTTT
CAGKPRANSNQPQHF
>-|TRBV11-3|TRBJ2-5|TRBD2
TGTGCCAGCAGCTTCAGCGGGGGCCAAGAGACCCAGTACTTC
CASSFSGGQETQYF
>-|TRBV9|TRBJ1-1|-
TGTGCCAGCAGCGTAGGTGCAAGGGTTGGTTCAACTGAAGCTTTCTTT
CASSVGARVGSTEAFF
>once|TRBV15|TRBJ2-1|-
TGTGCCACCAGCAGGGACTTGCGCTCCTACAATGAGCAGTTCTTC
CATSRDLRSYNEQFF
>-|TRBV18|TRBJ1-1|-
TGTGCCAGCTCACGAAACAGGGAACTTGACACTGAAGCTTTCTTT
CASSRNRELDTEAFF
>-|TRBV7-6|TRBJ2-3|-
TGTGCCAGCAGCAATACTGCCGGGACTAGCACAGATACGCAGTATTTT
CASSNTAGTSTDTQYF
>-|TRBV6-6|TRBJ1-6|-
TGTGCCAGCAGTTACGCAGGGTTGGAATCACCCCTCCACTTT
CASSYAGLESPLHF
>-|TRBV19|TRBJ1-1|-
TGTGCCAGTAGTATAGTAGGGATGAACACTGAAGCTTTCTTT
CASSIVGMNTEAFF
>-|TRBV2|TRBJ1-1|-
TGTGCCAGCAGCCCCCAGGGATGGGGCACTGAAGCTTTCTTT
CASSPQGWGTEAFF
>-|TRBV7-2|TRBJ1-2|-
TGTGCCAGCAGCTTTACACCGACGGGAGGCTACACCTTC
CASSFTPTGGYTF
>few|TRBV10-1|TRBJ2-7|-
TGCGCCAGCGCGGGCAGGAACTACGAGCAGTACTTC
CASAGRNYEQYF
>-|TRBV19|TRBJ1-2|-
TGTGCCAGTAGCCAACAGGACACCTATGGCTACACCTTC
CASSQQDTYGYTF